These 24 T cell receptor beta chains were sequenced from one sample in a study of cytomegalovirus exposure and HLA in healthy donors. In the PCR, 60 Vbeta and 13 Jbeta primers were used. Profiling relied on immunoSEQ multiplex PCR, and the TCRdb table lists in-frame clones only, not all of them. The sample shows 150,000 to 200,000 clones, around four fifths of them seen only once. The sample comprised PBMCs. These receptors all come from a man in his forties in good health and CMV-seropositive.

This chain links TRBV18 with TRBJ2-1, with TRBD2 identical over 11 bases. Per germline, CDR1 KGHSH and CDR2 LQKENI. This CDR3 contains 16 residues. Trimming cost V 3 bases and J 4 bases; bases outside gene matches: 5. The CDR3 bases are TGTGCCAGCTCACCCTCACTAGCGGGGGAATACAATGAGCAGTTCTTC. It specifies CASSPSLAGEYNEQFF. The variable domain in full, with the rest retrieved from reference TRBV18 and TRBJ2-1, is NAGVMQNPRHLVRRRGQEARLRCSPMKGHSHVYWYRQLPEEGLKFMVYLQKENIIDESGMPKERFSAEFPKEGPSILRIQQVVRGDSAAYFCASSPSLAGEYNEQFFGPGTRLTVL.

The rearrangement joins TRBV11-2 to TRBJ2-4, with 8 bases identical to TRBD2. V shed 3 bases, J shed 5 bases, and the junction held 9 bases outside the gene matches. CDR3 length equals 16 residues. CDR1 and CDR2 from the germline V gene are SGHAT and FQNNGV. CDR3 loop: CASSLISSGWQNIQYF. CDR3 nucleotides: TGTGCCAGCAGCTTGATTTCTAGCGGGTGGCAAAACATTCAGTACTTC.

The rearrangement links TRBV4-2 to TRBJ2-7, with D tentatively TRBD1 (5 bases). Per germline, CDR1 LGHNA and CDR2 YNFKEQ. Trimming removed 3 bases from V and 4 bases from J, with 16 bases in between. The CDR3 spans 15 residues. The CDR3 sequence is CASSHARQNGYEQYF. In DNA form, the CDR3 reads TGTGCCAGCAGCCATGCAAGACAGAATGGGTACGAGCAGTACTTC.

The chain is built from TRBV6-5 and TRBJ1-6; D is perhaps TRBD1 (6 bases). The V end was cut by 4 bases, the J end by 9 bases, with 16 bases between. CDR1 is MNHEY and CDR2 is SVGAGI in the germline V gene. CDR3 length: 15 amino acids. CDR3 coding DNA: TGTGCCAGCAGTTCGGGACACCTTTCCGCTTCACCCCTCCACTTT. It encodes CASSSGHLSASPLHF.

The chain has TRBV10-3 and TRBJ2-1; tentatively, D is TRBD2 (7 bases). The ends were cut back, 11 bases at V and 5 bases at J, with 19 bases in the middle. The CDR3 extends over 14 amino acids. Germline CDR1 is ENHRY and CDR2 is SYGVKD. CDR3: CAAGDTGSHNEQFF. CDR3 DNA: TGTGCCGCGGGAGATACAGGGTCCCACAATGAGCAGTTCTTC.

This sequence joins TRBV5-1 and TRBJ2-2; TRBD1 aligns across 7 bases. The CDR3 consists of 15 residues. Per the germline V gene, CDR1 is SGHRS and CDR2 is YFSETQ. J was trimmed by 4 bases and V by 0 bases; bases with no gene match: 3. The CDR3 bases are TGCGCCAGCAGCTTGGTAGGGGGCGGCACCGGGGAGCTGTTTTTT. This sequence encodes CASSLVGGGTGELFF.

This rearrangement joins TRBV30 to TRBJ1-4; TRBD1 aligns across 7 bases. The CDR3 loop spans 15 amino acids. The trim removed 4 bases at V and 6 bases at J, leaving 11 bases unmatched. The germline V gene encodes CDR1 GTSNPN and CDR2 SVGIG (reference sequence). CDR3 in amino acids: CAWNAPGQSHEKLFF. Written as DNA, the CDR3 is TGTGCCTGGAATGCCCCGGGACAGAGCCATGAAAAACTGTTTTTT.

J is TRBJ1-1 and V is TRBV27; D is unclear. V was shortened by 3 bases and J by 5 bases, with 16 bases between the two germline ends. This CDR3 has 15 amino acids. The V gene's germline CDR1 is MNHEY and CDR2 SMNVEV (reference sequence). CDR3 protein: CASSLNPRGGTEAFF. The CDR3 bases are TGTGCCAGCAGTTTGAATCCCCGGGGAGGTACTGAAGCTTTCTTT.

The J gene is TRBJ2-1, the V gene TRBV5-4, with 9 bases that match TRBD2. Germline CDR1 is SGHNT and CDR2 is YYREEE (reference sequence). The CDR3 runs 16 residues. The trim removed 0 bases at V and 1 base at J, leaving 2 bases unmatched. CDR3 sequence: CASSLGLAVSYNEQFF. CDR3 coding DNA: TGTGCCAGCAGCTTGGGACTAGCGGTGTCCTACAATGAGCAGTTCTTC.

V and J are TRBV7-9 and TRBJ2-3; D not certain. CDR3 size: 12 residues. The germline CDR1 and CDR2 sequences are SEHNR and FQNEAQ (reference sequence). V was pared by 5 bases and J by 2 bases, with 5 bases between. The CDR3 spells CASSPYTDTQYF. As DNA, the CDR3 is TGTGCCAGCAGCCCTTACACAGATACGCAGTATTTT. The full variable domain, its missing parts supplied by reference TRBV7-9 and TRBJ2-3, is DTGVSQNPRHKITKRGQNVTFRCDPISEHNRLYWYRQTLGQGPEFLTYFQNEAQLEKSRLLSDRFSAERPKGSFSTLEIQRTEQGDSAMYLCASSPYTDTQYFGPGTRLTVL.

CDR3 region: CSVAGTSGTSEQFF. As DNA, the CDR3 is TGCAGCGTTGCCGGGACTAGCGGGACTAGTGAGCAGTTCTTC. V is TRBV29-1 and J is TRBJ2-1; 13 bases align to TRBD2. CDR1 is SQVTM, CDR2 ANQGSEA, per germline. The CDR3 has 14 residues. V shed 4 bases, J shed 9 bases, and the junction held 6 bases outside the gene matches.

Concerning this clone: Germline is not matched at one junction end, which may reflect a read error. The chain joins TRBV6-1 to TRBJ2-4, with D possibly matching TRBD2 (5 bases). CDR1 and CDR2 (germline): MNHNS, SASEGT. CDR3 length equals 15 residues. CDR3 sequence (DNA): TGTGCCAGCAGTGAAGTGAGGGTAGCCAAAAACAGTCAGTACTTC. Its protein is CASSEVRVAKNSQYF.

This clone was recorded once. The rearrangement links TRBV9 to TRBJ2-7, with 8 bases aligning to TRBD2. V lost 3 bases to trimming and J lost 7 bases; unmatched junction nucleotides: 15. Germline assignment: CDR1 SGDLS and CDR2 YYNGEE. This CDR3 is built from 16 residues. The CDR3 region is CASSGKGDGREREQYF. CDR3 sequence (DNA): TGTGCCAGCAGCGGTAAGGGGGACGGGAGGGAGCGGGAGCAGTACTTC. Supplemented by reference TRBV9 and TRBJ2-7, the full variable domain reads DSGVTQTPKHLITATGQRVTLRCSPRSGDLSVYWYQQSLDQGLQFLIQYYNGEERAKGNILERFSAQQFPDLHSELNLSSLELGDSALYFCASSGKGDGREREQYFGPGTRLTVT.

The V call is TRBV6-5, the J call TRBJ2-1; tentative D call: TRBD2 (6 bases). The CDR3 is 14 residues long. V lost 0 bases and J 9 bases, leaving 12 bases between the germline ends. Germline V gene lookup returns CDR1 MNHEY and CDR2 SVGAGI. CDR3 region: CASSYSTSQGEQFF. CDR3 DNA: TGTGCCAGCAGTTACTCGACTAGTCAGGGTGAGCAGTTCTTC.

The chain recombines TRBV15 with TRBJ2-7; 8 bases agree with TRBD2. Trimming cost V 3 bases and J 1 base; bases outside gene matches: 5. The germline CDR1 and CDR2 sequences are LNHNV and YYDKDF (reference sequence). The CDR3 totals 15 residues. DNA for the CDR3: TGTGCCACCAGCAGTGAGCGGGGGAGATCCTACGAGCAGTACTTC. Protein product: CATSSERGRSYEQYF.

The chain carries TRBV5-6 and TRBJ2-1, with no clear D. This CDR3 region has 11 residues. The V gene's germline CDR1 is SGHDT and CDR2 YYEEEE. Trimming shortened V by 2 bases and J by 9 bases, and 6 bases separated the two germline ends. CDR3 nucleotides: TGTGCCAGCAGCTTTGGGCGTGAGCAGTTCTTC. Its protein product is CASSFGREQFF.

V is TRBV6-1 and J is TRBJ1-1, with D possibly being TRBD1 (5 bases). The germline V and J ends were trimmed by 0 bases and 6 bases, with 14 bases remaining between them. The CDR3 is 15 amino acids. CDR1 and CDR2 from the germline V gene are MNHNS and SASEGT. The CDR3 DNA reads TGTGCCAGCAGTGAAGCGCCGGGGAGGGGCGCTGAAGCTTTCTTT. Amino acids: CASSEAPGRGAEAFF.

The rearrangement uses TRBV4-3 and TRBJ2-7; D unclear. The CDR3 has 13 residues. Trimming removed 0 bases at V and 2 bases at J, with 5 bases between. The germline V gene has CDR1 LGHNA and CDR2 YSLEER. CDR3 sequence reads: CASSQDEAYEQYF. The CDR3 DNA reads TGCGCCAGCAGCCAAGACGAGGCCTACGAGCAGTACTTC.

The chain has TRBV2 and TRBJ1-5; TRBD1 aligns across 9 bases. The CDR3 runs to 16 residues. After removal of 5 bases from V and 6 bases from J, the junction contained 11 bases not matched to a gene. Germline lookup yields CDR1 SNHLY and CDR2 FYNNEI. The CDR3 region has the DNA TGTGCCAGCAGTCCCCCGGGACAGGGAGAGGGTCAGCCCCAGCATTTT. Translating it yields CASSPPGQGEGQPQHF.

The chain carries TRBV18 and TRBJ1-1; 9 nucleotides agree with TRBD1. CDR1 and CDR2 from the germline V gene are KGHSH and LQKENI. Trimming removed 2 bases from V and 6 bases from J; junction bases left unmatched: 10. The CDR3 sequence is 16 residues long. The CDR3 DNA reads TGTGCCAGCTCACCAAACCCGGGACAGGGAGGGTCTGAAGCTTTCTTT. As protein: CASSPNPGQGGSEAFF.

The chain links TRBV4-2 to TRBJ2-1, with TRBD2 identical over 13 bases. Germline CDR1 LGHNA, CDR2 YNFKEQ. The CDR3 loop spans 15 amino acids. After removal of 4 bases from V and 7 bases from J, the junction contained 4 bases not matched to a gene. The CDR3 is CASSRGTSGINEQFF. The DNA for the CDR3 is TGTGCCAGCAGCCGGGGGACTAGCGGGATAAATGAGCAGTTCTTC.

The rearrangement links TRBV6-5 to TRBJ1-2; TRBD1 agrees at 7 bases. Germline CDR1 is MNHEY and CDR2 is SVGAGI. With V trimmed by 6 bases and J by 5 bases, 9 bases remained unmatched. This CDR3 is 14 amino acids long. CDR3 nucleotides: TGTGCCAGCAGCTTGGGGACAGACTCTTATGGCTACACCTTC. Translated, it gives CASSLGTDSYGYTF.

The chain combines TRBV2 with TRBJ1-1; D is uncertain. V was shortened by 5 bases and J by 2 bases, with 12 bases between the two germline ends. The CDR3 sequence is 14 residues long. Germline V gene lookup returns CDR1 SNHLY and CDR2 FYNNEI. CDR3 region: CASSNRVGNTEAFF. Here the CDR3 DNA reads TGTGCCAGCAGTAACCGGGTTGGTAACACTGAAGCTTTCTTT.

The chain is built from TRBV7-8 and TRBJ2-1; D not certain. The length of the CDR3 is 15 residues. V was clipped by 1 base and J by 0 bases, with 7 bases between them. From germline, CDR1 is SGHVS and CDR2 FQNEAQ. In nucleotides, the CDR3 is TGTGCCAGCAGCTTAGATGCGAGCTCCTACAATGAGCAGTTCTTC. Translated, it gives CASSLDASSYNEQFF.